This T cell receptor beta chain came from a study of Ad26.COV2.S vaccination and SARS-CoV-2 variants. Across the whole study: Ad26.COV2.S arm of COV1001 included the donor.

Findings of the study overall: Vaccinees reportedly had broad spike-specific CD8+ and CD4+ T cell responses.

Treatment: about 20 received Ad26.COV2.S at low or high dose, single or two shots; 5 received placebo; per-sample allocation not given. The investigators took samples on day 63 after the first vaccine or placebo injection. V trimming: 5 bases; J trimming: 5 bases; junction bases outside the gene matches: 8. The CDR3 is made up of 16 amino acids. The germline CDR1 and CDR2 sequences are SGHTA and FQGTGA. About this clone: What it recognizes is unknown.

Measured with immunoSEQ multiplex PCR; TCRdb has only the in-frame clones, and not every one. The repertoire consists of a few hundred thousand clones, with under 90% occurring once and the leading ten covering around 7%. The chain carries TRBV7-3 and TRBJ2-2; 10 bases match TRBD1. The material was peripheral blood, obtained in a trial of Ad26.COV2.S vaccine versus placebo. The clonotype originates from a person between 18 and 65 years old who received the Ad26.COV2.S COVID-19 vaccine or a placebo. The CDR3 spells CASSPGQGITTGELFF. CDR3 DNA: TGTGCCAGCAGCCCGGGACAGGGGATTACAACCGGGGAGCTGTTTTTT.